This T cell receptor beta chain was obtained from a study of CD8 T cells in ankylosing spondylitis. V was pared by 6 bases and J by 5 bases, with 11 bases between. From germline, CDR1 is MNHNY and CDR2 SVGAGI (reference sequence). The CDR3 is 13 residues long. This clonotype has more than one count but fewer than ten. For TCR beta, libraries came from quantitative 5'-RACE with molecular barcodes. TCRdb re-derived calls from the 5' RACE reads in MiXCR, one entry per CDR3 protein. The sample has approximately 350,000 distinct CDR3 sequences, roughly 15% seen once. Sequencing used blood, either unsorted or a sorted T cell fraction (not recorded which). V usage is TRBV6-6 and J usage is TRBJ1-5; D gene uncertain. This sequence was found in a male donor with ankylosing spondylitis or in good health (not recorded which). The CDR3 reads CASSPNLDQPQHF. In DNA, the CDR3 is TGTGCCAGCAGCCCTAACCTGGATCAGCCCCAGCATTTT.